One sample yielded the 20 T cell receptor beta chains listed below, sequenced in a study of blood T cell repertoires in COVID-19. This table comes from immunoSEQ multiplex PCR, and its TCRdb copy is limited to in-frame clones, with some not included. Among 300,000 to 400,000 clones listed, around 89% were seen once. Sample: PBMCs or T cells enriched from blood (not recorded which). All receptors derive from a woman in her thirties with acute COVID-19.

This chain links TRBV5-1 with TRBJ1-1; D is uncertain. V lost 1 base to trimming and J lost 5 bases, with 9 bases between them. Germline loops: CDR1 SGHRS, CDR2 YFSETQ. This CDR3 is built from 13 residues. CDR3 sequence reads: CASSLYGETEAFF. In nucleotides, the CDR3 is TGCGCCAGCAGCTTGTACGGGGAAACTGAAGCTTTCTTT. The full variable domain, in which reference TRBV5-1 and TRBJ1-1 provide the parts outside the CDR3, is KAGVTQTPRYLIKTRGQQVTLSCSPISGHRSVSWYQQTPGQGLQFLFEYFSETQRNKGNFPGRFSGRQFSNSRSEMNVSTLELGDSALYLCASSLYGETEAFFGQGTRLTVV.

V gene TRBV6-5 combines with J gene TRBJ2-1; TRBD1 matches at 7 bases. Germline V gives CDR1 MNHEY, CDR2 SVGAGI. Trimming took 7 bases from V and 2 from J; bases not matched to a gene: 8. The CDR3 is made up of 15 amino acids. Here the CDR3 DNA reads TGTGCCAGCACCCCAGGGCAGGGGGCCTACAATGAGCAGTTCTTC. Protein: CASTPGQGAYNEQFF.

V and J are TRBV5-1 and TRBJ2-6; D is unclear. Germline V gene sequence: CDR1 SGHRS, CDR2 YFSETQ. V lost 2 bases and J 0 bases, leaving 12 bases between the germline ends. The CDR3 totals 17 residues. The DNA for the CDR3 is TGCGCCAGCAGCTTTCCCGTCCGTCGCTCTGGGGCCAACGTCCTGACTTTC. It is translated as CASSFPVRRSGANVLTF.

This clone occurred a few times. This rearrangement joins TRBV6-5 to TRBJ1-2; maybe TRBD1 (5 bases). The CDR3 sequence is 16 residues long. Trimming pared 0 bases from V and 4 bases from J, leaving 15 bases between. The V gene's germline CDR1 is MNHEY and CDR2 SVGAGI. For the CDR3, the DNA is TGTGCCAGCAGTTACTCGGGCGCAGGGAACTCCTATGGCTACACCTTC. It translates to CASSYSGAGNSYGYTF.

This clone was seen just once. The chain couples TRBV18 to TRBJ1-5; no clear D. The ends were cut back, 3 bases at V and 9 bases at J, with 6 bases in the middle. Germline V gives CDR1 KGHSH, CDR2 LQKENI. The CDR3 length is 11 residues. This CDR3 is CASSPFRPQHF. As DNA, the CDR3 is TGTGCCAGCTCACCGTTTCGGCCCCAGCATTTT.

This rearrangement joins TRBV5-1 to TRBJ1-1, with 10 bases matching TRBD1. CDR3 length equals 15 residues. Germline V CDR1 and CDR2: SGHRS, YFSETQ. With V trimmed by 6 bases and J by 5 bases, 10 bases remained unmatched. The CDR3 sequence: CASNTGQGMGTEAFF. For the CDR3, the DNA is TGCGCCAGCAACACGGGACAGGGGATGGGTACTGAAGCTTTCTTT. The whole variable domain, filled in from reference TRBV5-1 and TRBJ1-1, reads KAGVTQTPRYLIKTRGQQVTLSCSPISGHRSVSWYQQTPGQGLQFLFEYFSETQRNKGNFPGRFSGRQFSNSRSEMNVSTLELGDSALYLCASNTGQGMGTEAFFGQGTRLTVV.

The chain joins TRBV2 to TRBJ1-1; 8 nucleotides line up with TRBD1. The CDR3 totals 14 residues. With 5 bases clipped from V and 1 base from J, the junction kept 3 bases outside the gene matches. Germline V CDR1 and CDR2: SNHLY, FYNNEI. CDR3 region: CASSWDRWNTEAFF. The CDR3 DNA follows: TGTGCCAGCAGTTGGGACAGGTGGAACACTGAAGCTTTCTTT.

In regard to this clone: The sample carries other DNA sequences with the same CDR3. This sequence joins TRBV7-2 and TRBJ1-1; 9 bases are a match to TRBD1. Germline trimming cut 2 bases from V and 5 bases from J; bases unmatched to any gene: 3. This CDR3 has 14 residues. CDR1 and CDR2 from the germline V gene are SGHTA and FQGNSA. The CDR3 nucleotides read TGTGCCAGCAGCTTAAACAGGGGGCGGACTGAAGCTTTCTTT. This encodes CASSLNRGRTEAFF.

V is TRBV7-9 and J is TRBJ1-5; weak D call: TRBD1 (5 bases). The CDR3 is made up of 16 amino acids. Germline V gene lookup returns CDR1 SEHNR and CDR2 FQNEAQ (reference sequence). The V gene lost 1 base and the J gene lost 8 bases, with 18 bases spanning the gap. DNA for the CDR3: TGTGCCAGCAGCTTAGGGGGCCTCGGAGGGTTCGAGCCCCAGCATTTT. Its translation: CASSLGGLGGFEPQHF. The full variable domain, in which reference TRBV7-9 and TRBJ1-5 provide the parts outside the CDR3, is DTGVSQNPRHKITKRGQNVTFRCDPISEHNRLYWYRQTLGQGPEFLTYFQNEAQLEKSRLLSDRFSAERPKGSFSTLEIQRTEQGDSAMYLCASSLGGLGGFEPQHFGDGTRLSIL.

The chain couples TRBV9 to TRBJ2-7, with a weak D call TRBD2 (5 bases). In germline, CDR1 is SGDLS, CDR2 YYNGEE. The V and J ends lost 2 bases and 0 bases respectively, with 12 bases between them. The CDR3 is made up of 15 amino acids. The CDR3 bases are TGTGCCAGCAGCGTCACTTCGGGGATCTCCTACGAGCAGTACTTC. Its translation is CASSVTSGISYEQYF.

The chain has TRBV5-1 and TRBJ2-4; possible D gene TRBD1, 6 bases. Germline values: CDR1 SGHRS, CDR2 YFSETQ. Trimming removed 0 bases at V and 8 bases at J, with 9 bases between. The CDR3 loop spans 13 amino acids. The CDR3 nucleotides are TGCGCCAGCAGCTTGGCAGGGGAAGACATTCAGTACTTC. Amino acids: CASSLAGEDIQYF.

The chain joins TRBV7-8 to TRBJ2-7, with 10 nucleotides matching TRBD1. The CDR3 loop spans 18 amino acids. Germline V gives CDR1 SGHVS, CDR2 FQNEAQ. With 3 bases clipped from V and 0 bases from J, the junction kept 11 bases outside the gene matches. In DNA form, the CDR3 reads TGTGCCAGCAGCTTTATGGGGACAGGGGATTTAAGCTCCTACGAGCAGTACTTC. Translated, it gives CASSFMGTGDLSSYEQYF.

This sequence joins TRBV5-4 and TRBJ1-2; possibly TRBD1 for D (5 bases). V lost 4 bases, J lost 3 bases, and 13 bases lay in between. The germline V gene encodes CDR1 SGHNT and CDR2 YYREEE (reference sequence). The CDR3 has 14 residues. The CDR3 DNA follows: TGTGCCAGCAGCCCCGGGGGGAGGGACTATGGCTACACCTTC. Translating it yields CASSPGGRDYGYTF. Variable domain in full (rest from reference TRBV5-4 and TRBJ1-2): ETGVTQSPTHLIKTRGQQVTLRCSSQSGHNTVSWYQQALGQGPQFIFQYYREEENGRGNFPPRFSGLQFPNYSSELNVNALELDDSALYLCASSPGGRDYGYTFGSGTRLTVV.

The chain uses TRBV4-3 and TRBJ2-7; a weak D match, TRBD1 (6 bases). With 0 bases removed from V and 4 bases from J, the gap between germline ends came to 19 bases. Per germline, CDR1 LGHNA and CDR2 YSLEER. This CDR3 is 17 amino acids long. The CDR3: CASSQDIGQGFSYEQYF. CDR3 nucleotide sequence: TGCGCCAGCAGCCAAGATATAGGCCAGGGGTTTAGTTACGAGCAGTACTTC.

The chain joins TRBV6-6 to TRBJ1-1; D call uncertain. V was shortened by 0 bases and J by 8 bases, with 7 bases between the two germline ends. Germline V gene sequence: CDR1 MNHNY, CDR2 SVGAGI (reference sequence). The CDR3 covers 12 residues. CDR3 in DNA: TGTGCCAGCAGTTACTCGAGGCAGGAAGCTTTCTTT. Its protein is CASSYSRQEAFF.

As to this clone: This CDR3 is also generated by other DNA sequences in the sample. V is TRBV2 and J is TRBJ2-3; TRBD2 agrees at 10 bases. Per germline, CDR1 SNHLY and CDR2 FYNNEI. CDR3 length equals 15 residues. The trim removed 5 bases at V and 0 bases at J, leaving 2 bases unmatched. The CDR3 loop reads CASSRLAGSTDTQYF. For the CDR3, the DNA is TGTGCCAGCAGTCGACTAGCGGGTAGCACAGATACGCAGTATTTT.

The rearrangement uses TRBV9 and TRBJ2-6; 8 positions match TRBD1. This CDR3 is 18 amino acids long. Germline assignment: CDR1 SGDLS and CDR2 YYNGEE. V was clipped by 4 bases and J by 0 bases; unmatched bases: 9. This chain's CDR3 is CASSPLGTGTSGANVLTF. The DNA of the CDR3 is TGTGCCAGCAGCCCCTTAGGGACAGGAACCTCTGGGGCCAACGTCCTGACTTTC.

The rearrangement joins TRBV15 to TRBJ2-1, with TRBD2 identical over 9 bases. V trimming: 3 bases; J trimming: 7 bases; junction bases outside the gene matches: 7. In germline, CDR1 is LNHNV, CDR2 YYDKDF (reference sequence). This CDR3 is built from 15 residues. The CDR3 here is CATSSGGGARNEQFF. DNA for the CDR3: TGTGCCACCAGCAGCGGCGGGGGGGCCCGAAATGAGCAGTTCTTC.

The chain is built from TRBV3-1 (or the pseudogene TRBV3-2) and TRBJ1-2; possibly TRBD1 for D (5 bases). Germline V gene data show CDR1 as LGHDT and CDR2 as YNNKEL (reference sequence). The CDR3 sequence is 16 residues long. The V and J ends lost 0 bases and 6 bases respectively, with 17 bases between them. This chain's CDR3 is CASSQELTRGKDGYTF. The CDR3 DNA is TGTGCCAGCAGCCAAGAGCTGACAAGGGGCAAGGATGGCTACACCTTC.

The chain joins TRBV6-2 or TRBV6-3 to TRBJ2-1; 10 bases line up with TRBD2. V was clipped by 2 bases and J by 10 bases; unmatched bases: 8. The CDR3 totals 15 residues. The germline gives CDR1 MNHEY, CDR2 SVGEGT. The CDR3 DNA sequence: TGTGCCAGCAGTTACGAGCTAGCGGGGGCCGGGGAGCAGTTCTTC. Protein: CASSYELAGAGEQFF.